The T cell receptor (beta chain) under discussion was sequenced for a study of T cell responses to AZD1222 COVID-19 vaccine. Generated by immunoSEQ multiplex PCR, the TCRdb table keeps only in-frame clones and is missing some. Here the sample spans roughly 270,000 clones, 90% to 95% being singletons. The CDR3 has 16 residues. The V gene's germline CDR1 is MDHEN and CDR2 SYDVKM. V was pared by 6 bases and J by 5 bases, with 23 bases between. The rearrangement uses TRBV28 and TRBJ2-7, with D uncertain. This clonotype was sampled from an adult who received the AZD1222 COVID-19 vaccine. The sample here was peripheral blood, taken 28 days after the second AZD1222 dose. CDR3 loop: CASSGGLVTPWDEQYF. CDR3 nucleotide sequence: TGTGCCAGCAGCGGTGGGTTGGTAACTCCCTGGGACGAGCAGTACTTC.